This T cell receptor (beta chain) is from a study of blood T cells in healthy people across ages. General study results and limits: The percentage of naive T cells correlated strongly with TCR beta diversity. Donor CMV status was unknown, possibly confounding expanded clonotype changes.

PCR was performed a second time for about 7 to 12 cycles using a sample-barcoded 5' primer and a J-beta primer mix. MiXCR was run by TCRdb on the 5' RACE reads, yielding one entry per CDR3 protein. Altogether some 640,000 distinct CDR3 sequences are present, approximately 50% being singletons, with the ten largest covering around a third. Individuals who donated were healthy Caucasians from Russia aged about 6 to 95. Each sample used at least 6.5 million PBMCs. This clonotype was seen only a few times. Its antigen is undetermined. The CDR3 length is 13 residues. CDR1 is GTSNPN, CDR2 SVGIG, per germline (reference sequence). Trimming stripped 3 bases from V and 3 bases from J, with 12 bases between.

The sample was blood. The rearrangement joins TRBV30 to TRBJ2-7, with D possibly TRBD1 on 5 matching bases. This clonotype was sampled from a woman aged 60 to 75 in good health. In DNA form, the CDR3 reads TGTGCCTGGAGGGCCGACAGCCACTACGAGCAGTACTTC. Translated, it gives CAWRADSHYEQYF.